The clone carrying this T cell receptor (beta chain) came up many times. As yet, its antigen is unknown. These data originate in a study of T cells in Graves' hyperthyroidism and ophthalmopathy. The study's findings and limits: Most expanded thyroid clonotypes above 0.001 also appeared in blood. Ophthalmopathy got predicted by the model a median about six months before its onset.

The ends lost 4 bases at V and 7 bases at J; junction bases unmatched: 13. Germline CDR1 DFQATT, CDR2 SNEGSKA (reference sequence). The CDR3 contains 14 residues. There were TCR beta CDR3 regions amplified from RNA transcripts. HTBI primers were the set used in a first-round RT-PCR of the TCR CDR3. TCRdb recomputed calls from the multiplex PCR reads with MiXCR, one row per CDR3 protein. The sample carries about 610,000 distinct CDR3 sequences, about 14% recorded once. Exclusion of a patient resulted from uncontrolled infection, other autoimmune disease, pregnancy or lactation. The source of the PBMCs was 10 ml of fresh peripheral blood.

The gene calls are TRBV20-1 and TRBJ2-7; TRBD1 agrees at 7 bases. This clonotype was obtained from a woman in her 40s with Graves' ophthalmopathy. The sample consisted of blood. CDR3 sequence: CSAMGTETMEEQYF. CDR3 in DNA: TGCAGTGCTATGGGGACAGAGACAATGGAAGAGCAGTACTTC.